This TCR delta chain was retrieved from a study of γδ T cells in repeated Plasmodium falciparum infection. This clone has just a few counts. TCRdb has a much larger clone's protein, which differs at residue 5 from the translation of this DNA, likely because of a read error; what is shown is the protein translated from the DNA. The V gene lost 3 bases and the J gene lost 8 bases, with 21 bases spanning the gap. The CDR3 covers 16 residues. Germline CDR1 GEAIGNYY, CDR2 EKD. Gammadelta T cells were flow-sorted from PBMC into Vgamma9/Vdelta2+ and Vdelta2-negative populations for bulk analysis. TCRdb re-called clones from the multiplex PCR reads using CATT. The data show over 90,000 delta-chain clones, 0.98% seen once.

The sequenced sample consisted of gamma-delta T cells from blood. The receptor comes from a pool of human donors (malaria-infected and uninfected, not separated). The gene calls are TRDV2 and TRDJ2, with D tentatively TRDD3 (5 bases). This CDR3 is CACDEIAWDQGAQLFF. The DNA for the CDR3 is TGTGCCTGTGACGAGATCGCCTGGGATCAGGGGGCACAACTCTTCTTT.